This T cell receptor (beta chain) was observed in a study of cytotoxic CD8 clonotypes in ibrutinib-treated CLL. Study-wide findings and caveats: Lymph node repertoires were not studied, and sampling times were unmatched.

CDR3 length equals 14 residues. Losses at the gene ends were 4 bases for V and 6 bases for J; bases not matched to a gene: 8. Germline CDR1 is GTSNPN and CDR2 is SVGIG (reference sequence). A note on this clone: Its target is unknown.

Libraries were prepared by immunoSEQ multiplex PCR; TCRdb keeps only in-frame clonotypes and omits some of them. The repertoire has 250,000 to 350,000 clones, 70% to 80% of them found once; the top ten carry around 6%. The chain joins TRBV30 to TRBJ2-2; TRBD2 matches 7 bases. The sequence was obtained from a human donor with chronic lymphocytic leukemia. The specimen was PBMCs, collected at disease progression, from a patient treated with ibrutinib. The CDR3 DNA follows: TGTGCCTGGATGGAAGCGGGGAGGGCCGGGGAGCTGTTTTTT. Translating it yields CAWMEAGRAGELFF.